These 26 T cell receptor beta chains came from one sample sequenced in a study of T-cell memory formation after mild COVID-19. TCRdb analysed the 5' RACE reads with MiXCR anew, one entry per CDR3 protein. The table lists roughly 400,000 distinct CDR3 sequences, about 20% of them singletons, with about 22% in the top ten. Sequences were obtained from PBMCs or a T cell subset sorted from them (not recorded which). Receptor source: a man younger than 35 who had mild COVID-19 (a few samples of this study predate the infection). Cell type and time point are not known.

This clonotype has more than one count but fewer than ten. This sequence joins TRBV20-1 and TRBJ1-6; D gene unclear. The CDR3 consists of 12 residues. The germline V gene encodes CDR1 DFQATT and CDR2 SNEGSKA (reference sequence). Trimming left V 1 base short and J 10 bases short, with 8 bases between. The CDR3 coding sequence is TGCAGTGCTAGAGGGCCGGTGTCACCCCTCCACTTT. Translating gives CSARGPVSPLHF.

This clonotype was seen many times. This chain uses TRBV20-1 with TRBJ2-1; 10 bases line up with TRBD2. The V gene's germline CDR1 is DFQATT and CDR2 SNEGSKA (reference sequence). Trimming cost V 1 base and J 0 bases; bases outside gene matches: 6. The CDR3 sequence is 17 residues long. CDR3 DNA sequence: TGCAGTGCTAGAGTTAGCGGGGGGCCGGGCTCCTACAATGAGCAGTTCTTC. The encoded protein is CSARVSGGPGSYNEQFF.

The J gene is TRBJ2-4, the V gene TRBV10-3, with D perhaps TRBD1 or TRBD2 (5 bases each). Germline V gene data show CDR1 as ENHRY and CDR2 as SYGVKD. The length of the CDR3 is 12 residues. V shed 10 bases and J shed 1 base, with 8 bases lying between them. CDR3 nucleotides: TGTGCCACCGGGGACGCCAAAAACATTCAGTACTTC. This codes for CATGDAKNIQYF.

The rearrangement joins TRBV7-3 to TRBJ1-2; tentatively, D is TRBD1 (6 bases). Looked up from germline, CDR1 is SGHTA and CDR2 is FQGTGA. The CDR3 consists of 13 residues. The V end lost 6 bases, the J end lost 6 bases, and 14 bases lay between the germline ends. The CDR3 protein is CASSLGQFDGYTF. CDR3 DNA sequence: TGTGCCAGCAGTCTCGGACAGTTCGATGGCTACACCTTC.

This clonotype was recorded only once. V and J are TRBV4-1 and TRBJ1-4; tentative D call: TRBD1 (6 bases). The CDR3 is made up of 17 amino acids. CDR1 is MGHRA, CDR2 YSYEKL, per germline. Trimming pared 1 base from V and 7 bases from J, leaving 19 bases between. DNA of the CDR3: TGCGCCAGCAGCCAAGTATCTCCCTCAGGGGCGGGTGAAAAACTGTTTTTT. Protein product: CASSQVSPSGAGEKLFF.

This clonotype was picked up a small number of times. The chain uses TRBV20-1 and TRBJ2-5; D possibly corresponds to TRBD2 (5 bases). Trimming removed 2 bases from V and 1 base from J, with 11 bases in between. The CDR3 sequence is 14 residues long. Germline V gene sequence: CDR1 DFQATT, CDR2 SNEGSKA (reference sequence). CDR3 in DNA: TGCAGTGCTAGACCTGGACTTTTCCAAGAGACCCAGTACTTC. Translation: CSARPGLFQETQYF.

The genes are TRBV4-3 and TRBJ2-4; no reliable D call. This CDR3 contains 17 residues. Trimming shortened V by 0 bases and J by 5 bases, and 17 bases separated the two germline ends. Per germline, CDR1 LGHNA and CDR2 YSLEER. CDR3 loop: CASSQDSFQHPENIQYF. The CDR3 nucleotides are TGCGCCAGCAGCCAAGATAGTTTCCAACACCCGGAAAACATTCAGTACTTC.

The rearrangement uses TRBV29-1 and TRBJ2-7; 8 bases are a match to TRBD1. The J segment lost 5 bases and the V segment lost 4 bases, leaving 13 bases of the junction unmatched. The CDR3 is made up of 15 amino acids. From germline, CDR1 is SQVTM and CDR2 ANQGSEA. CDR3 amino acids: CSVAPREQGVHEQYF. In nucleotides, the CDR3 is TGCAGCGTTGCACCCCGGGAACAGGGGGTCCACGAGCAGTACTTC.

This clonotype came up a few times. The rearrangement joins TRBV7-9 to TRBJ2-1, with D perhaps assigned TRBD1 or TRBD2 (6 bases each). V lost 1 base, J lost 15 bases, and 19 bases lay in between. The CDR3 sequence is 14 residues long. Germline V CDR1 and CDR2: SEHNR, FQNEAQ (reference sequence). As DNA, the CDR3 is TGTGCCAGCAGCTTAGGAGGGGGGACTGGAGTGCTGTTCTTC. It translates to CASSLGGGTGVLFF.

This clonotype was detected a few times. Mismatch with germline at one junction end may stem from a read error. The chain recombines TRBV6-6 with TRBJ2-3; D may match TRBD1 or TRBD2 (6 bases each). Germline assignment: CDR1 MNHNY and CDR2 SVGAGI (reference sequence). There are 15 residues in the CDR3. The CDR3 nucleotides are TGTGCCAGCAGTGACTCGGGGGCGCGGGTAGATACGCAGTATTTT. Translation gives CASSDSGARVDTQYF.

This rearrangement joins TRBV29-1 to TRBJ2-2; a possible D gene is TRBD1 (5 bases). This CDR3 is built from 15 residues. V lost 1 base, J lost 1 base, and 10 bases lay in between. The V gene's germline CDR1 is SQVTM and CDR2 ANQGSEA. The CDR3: CSVEVAGLNTGELFF. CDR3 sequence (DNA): TGCAGCGTTGAAGTAGCAGGGTTGAACACCGGGGAGCTGTTTTTT.

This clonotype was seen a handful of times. The CDR3 DNA is TGCGCCAGCAGCGCCCCCTTCCGGGGCCAAGAGACCCAGTACTTC. Encoded protein: CASSAPFRGQETQYF. The chain has TRBV5-1 and TRBJ2-5, with a possible D match to TRBD2 (5 bases). Germline lookup yields CDR1 SGHRS and CDR2 YFSETQ. This CDR3 contains 15 residues. V lost 4 bases to trimming and J lost 1 base, with 14 bases between them.

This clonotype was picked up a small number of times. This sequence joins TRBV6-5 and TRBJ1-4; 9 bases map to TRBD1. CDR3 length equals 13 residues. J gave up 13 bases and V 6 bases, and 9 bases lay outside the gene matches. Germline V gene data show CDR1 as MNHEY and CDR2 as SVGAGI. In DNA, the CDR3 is TGTGCCAGCAGGGCCACAGGGGGCACGGGACTGTTTTTT. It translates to CASRATGGTGLFF.

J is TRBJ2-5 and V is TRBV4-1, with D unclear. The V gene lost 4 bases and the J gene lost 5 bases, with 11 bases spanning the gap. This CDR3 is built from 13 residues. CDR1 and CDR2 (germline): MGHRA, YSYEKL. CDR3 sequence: CASSPPETETQYF. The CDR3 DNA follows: TGCGCCAGCAGCCCCCCCGAGACCGAGACCCAGTACTTC.

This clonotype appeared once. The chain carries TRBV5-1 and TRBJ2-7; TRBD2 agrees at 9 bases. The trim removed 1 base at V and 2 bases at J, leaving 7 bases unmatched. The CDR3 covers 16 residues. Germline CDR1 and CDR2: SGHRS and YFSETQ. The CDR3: CASSLTLAGPTYEQYF. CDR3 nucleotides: TGCGCCAGCAGCTTGACCCTAGCGGGGCCTACCTACGAGCAGTACTTC.

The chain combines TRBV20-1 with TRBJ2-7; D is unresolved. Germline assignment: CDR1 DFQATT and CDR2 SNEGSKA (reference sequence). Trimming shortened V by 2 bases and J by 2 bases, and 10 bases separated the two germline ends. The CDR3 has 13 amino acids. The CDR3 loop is CSARKGRTYEQYF. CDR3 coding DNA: TGCAGTGCTAGAAAGGGTCGGACCTACGAGCAGTACTTC.

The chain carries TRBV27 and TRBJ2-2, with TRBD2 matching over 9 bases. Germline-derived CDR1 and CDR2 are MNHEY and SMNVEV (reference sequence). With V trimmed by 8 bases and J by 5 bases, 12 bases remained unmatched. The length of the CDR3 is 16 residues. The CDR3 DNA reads TGTGCCAGCTGGGGCCACGGCGCGGGGGGGACCGGGGAGCTGTTTTTT. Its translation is CASWGHGAGGTGELFF.

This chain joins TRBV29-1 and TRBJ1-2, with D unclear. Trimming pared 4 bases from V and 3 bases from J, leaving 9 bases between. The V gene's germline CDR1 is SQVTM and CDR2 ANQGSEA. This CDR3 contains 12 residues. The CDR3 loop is CSVVRVDYGYTF. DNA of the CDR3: TGCAGCGTTGTTAGGGTTGACTATGGCTACACCTTC.

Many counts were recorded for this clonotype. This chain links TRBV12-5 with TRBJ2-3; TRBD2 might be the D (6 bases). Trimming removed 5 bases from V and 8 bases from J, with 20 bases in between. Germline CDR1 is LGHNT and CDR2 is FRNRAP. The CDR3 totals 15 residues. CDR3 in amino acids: CASGPGTANLGTQYF. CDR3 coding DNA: TGTGCTAGTGGTCCCGGGACTGCCAACCTCGGTACGCAGTATTTT.

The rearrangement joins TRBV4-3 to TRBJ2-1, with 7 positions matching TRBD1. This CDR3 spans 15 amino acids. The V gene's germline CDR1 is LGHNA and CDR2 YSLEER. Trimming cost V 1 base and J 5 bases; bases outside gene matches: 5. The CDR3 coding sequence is TGCGCCAGCAGCCAAGGCCCTGACAGGGACAATGAGCAGTTCTTC. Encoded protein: CASSQGPDRDNEQFF.

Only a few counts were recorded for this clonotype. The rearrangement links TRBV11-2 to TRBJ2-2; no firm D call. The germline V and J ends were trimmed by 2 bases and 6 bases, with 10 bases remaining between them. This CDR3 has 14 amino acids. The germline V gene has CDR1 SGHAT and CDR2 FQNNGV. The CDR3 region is CASSLQPVSGELFF. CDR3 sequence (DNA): TGTGCCAGCAGCTTACAGCCCGTTTCCGGGGAGCTGTTTTTT.

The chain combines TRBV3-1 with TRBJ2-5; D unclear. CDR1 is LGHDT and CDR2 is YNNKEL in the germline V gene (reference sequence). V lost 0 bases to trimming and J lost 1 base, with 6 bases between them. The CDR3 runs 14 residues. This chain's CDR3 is CASSQDTAQETQYF. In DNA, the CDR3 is TGTGCCAGCAGCCAAGATACGGCCCAAGAGACCCAGTACTTC.

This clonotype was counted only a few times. DNA for the CDR3: TGCAGTGCTATGGGCAGGGGAGGGGCGGTTGACGAGCAGTACTTC. As protein: CSAMGRGGAVDEQYF. This sequence joins TRBV20-1 and TRBJ2-7; D possibly corresponds to TRBD2 (7 bases). V was trimmed by 4 bases and J by 5 bases, leaving 21 bases between them. The CDR3 loop spans 15 amino acids. Germline V gene data show CDR1 as DFQATT and CDR2 as SNEGSKA (reference sequence).

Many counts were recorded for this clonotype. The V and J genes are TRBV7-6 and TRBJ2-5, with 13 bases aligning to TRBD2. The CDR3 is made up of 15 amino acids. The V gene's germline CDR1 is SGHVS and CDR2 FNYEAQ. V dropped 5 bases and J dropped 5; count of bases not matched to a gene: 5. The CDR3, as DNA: TGTGCCAGCAGCCGACTAGCGGGGGGAGGTGAGACCCAGTACTTC. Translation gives CASSRLAGGGETQYF.

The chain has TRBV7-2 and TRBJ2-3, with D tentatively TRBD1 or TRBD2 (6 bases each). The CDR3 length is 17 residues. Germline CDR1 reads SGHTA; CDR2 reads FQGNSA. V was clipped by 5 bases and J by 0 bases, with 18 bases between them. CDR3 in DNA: TGTGCCAGCAGCCCAGGGGTTCTGGGGACTAGCACAGATACGCAGTATTTT. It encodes CASSPGVLGTSTDTQYF.

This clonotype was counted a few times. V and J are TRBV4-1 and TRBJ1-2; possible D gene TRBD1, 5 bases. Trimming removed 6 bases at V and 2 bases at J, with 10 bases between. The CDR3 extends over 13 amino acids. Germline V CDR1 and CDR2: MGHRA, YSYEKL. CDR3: CASSQRGNYGYTF. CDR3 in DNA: TGCGCCAGCAGTCAACGGGGGAACTATGGCTACACCTTC.